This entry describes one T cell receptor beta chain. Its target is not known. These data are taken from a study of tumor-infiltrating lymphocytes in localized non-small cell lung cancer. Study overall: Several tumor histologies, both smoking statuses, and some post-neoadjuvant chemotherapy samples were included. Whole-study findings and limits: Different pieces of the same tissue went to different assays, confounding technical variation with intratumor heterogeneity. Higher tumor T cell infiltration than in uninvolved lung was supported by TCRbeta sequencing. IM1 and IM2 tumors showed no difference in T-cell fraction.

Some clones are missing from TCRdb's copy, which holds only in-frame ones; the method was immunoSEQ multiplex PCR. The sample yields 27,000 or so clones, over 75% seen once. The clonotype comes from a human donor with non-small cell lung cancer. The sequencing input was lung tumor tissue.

The CDR3 DNA reads as TGTGCCAGCTCACCAGAGAGTATGGGAAGTGAAAAACTGTTTTTT. It encodes CASSPESMGSEKLFF. This sequence joins TRBV18 and TRBJ1-4; D unresolved. Looked up from germline, CDR1 is KGHSH and CDR2 is LQKENI. With 2 bases removed from V and 7 bases from J, the gap between germline ends came to 14 bases. The CDR3 loop spans 15 amino acids. The full variable domain, its missing parts supplied by reference TRBV18 and TRBJ1-4, is NAGVMQNPRHLVRRRGQEARLRCSPMKGHSHVYWYRQLPEEGLKFMVYLQKENIIDESGMPKERFSAEFPKEGPSILRIQQVVRGDSAAYFCASSPESMGSEKLFFGSGTQLSVL.